Each of the 5 T cell receptor beta chains below was sequenced from the same sample in a study of cytomegalovirus exposure and HLA in healthy donors. Vbeta (60) and Jbeta (13) primers were used in the PCR. Method: immunoSEQ multiplex PCR; TCRdb's copy keeps in-frame clones and lacks some. The table has roughly 110,000 clones, over 55% seen once. Sequencing was carried out using PBMCs. These receptors all come from a female donor in good health and CMV-seronegative.

This clone was seen a handful of times. The chain couples TRBV19 to TRBJ1-1, with 7 bases aligning to TRBD1. The CDR3 contains 15 residues. V was clipped by 5 bases and J by 0 bases; unmatched bases: 6. Germline assignment: CDR1 LNHDA and CDR2 SQIVND (reference sequence). CDR3 sequence reads: CASSSGTAMNTEAFF. The CDR3 region has the DNA TGTGCCAGTAGTTCCGGGACAGCAATGAACACTGAAGCTTTCTTT.

The V call is TRBV11-2, the J call TRBJ2-2; TRBD2 matches at 14 bases. The CDR3 runs 16 residues. The V gene end was trimmed by 4 bases and the J gene end by 6 bases; junction bases not matched to a gene: 4. Germline values: CDR1 SGHAT, CDR2 FQNNGV. The DNA for the CDR3 is TGTGCCAGCAGCTCCCCGACTAGCGGGAGGGCCGGGGAGCTGTTTTTT. Translating gives CASSSPTSGRAGELFF.

This chain links TRBV9 with TRBJ2-5; 7 bases align to TRBD2. CDR1 is SGDLS, CDR2 YYNGEE, per germline. CDR3 size: 16 residues. Unmatched junction bases numbered 13, after V lost 3 bases and J lost 5 bases. The CDR3 region is CASSESGVIETETQYF. The CDR3 coding sequence is TGTGCCAGCAGCGAGAGCGGGGTTATTGAAACGGAGACCCAGTACTTC.

V usage is TRBV5-8 and J usage is TRBJ2-7; the match to TRBD2 covers 9 bases. Germline V gene data show CDR1 as SGHTS and CDR2 as YDEGEE. The CDR3 sequence is 15 residues long. The V gene end was trimmed by 1 base and the J gene end by 2 bases; junction bases not matched to a gene: 4. The CDR3 DNA sequence: TGTGCCAGCAGCTTGCGGAGACTAGCGGCCTACGAGCAGTACTTC. As protein: CASSLRRLAAYEQYF.

This sequence joins TRBV27 and TRBJ2-6; tentative D call: TRBD1 (6 bases). The germline V gene has CDR1 MNHEY and CDR2 SMNVEV (reference sequence). Trimming cost V 10 bases and J 0 bases, with 19 bases left between them. The CDR3 has 17 amino acids. CDR3 residues: CATTRDRFNSGANVLTF. CDR3 in DNA: TGTGCCACCACCCGAGACAGGTTTAACTCTGGGGCCAACGTCCTGACTTTC.